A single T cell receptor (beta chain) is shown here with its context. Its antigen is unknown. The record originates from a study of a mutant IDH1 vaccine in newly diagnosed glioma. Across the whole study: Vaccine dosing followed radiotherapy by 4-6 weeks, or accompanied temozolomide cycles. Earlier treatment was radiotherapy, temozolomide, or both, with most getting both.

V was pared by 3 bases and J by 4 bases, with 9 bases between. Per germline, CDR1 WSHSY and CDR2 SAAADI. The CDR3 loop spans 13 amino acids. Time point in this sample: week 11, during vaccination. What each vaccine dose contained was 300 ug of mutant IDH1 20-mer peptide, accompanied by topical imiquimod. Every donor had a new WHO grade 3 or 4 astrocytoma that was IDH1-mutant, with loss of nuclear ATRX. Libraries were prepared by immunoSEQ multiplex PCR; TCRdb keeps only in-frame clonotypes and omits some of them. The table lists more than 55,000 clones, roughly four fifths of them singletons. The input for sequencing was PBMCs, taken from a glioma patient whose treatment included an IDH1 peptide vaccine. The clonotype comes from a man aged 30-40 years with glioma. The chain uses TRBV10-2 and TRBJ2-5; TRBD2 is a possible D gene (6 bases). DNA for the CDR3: TGCGCCAGCAGTGAAACTAGCAGAGAGACCCAGTACTTC. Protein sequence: CASSETSRETQYF.